What follows describes a single TCR beta chain. Its antigen remains unidentified. The sample is drawn from a study of T cell responses to AZD1222 COVID-19 vaccine. Study-level background: Researchers grouped second doses given at about 4 or about 12 weeks into one pool. Study-wide findings and caveats: Just 5 to 7 people given AZD1222 tested seropositive at baseline.

The CDR3 extends over 13 amino acids. The V gene's germline CDR1 is SGHTA and CDR2 FQGTGA. The trim removed 4 bases at V and 7 bases at J, leaving 2 bases unmatched. Measured with immunoSEQ multiplex PCR; TCRdb has only the in-frame clones, and not every one. The sample has about 100,000 clones, 86% seen once. The receptor comes from an adult in good health. The sample consisted of peripheral blood, taken on day 0 of AZD1222 vaccination. This sequence joins TRBV7-3 and TRBJ1-3; the match to TRBD1 covers 9 bases. CDR3 region: CASSSDRGNTIYF. In nucleotides, the CDR3 is TGTGCCAGCAGCTCAGACAGGGGGAACACCATATATTTT.